This TCR beta chain stems from a study of cytomegalovirus exposure and HLA in healthy donors. General study results and limits: Follow-up analysis seemed to connect common viral pathogens with several of the most significant clusters identified. Specificity of three CMV-associated chains for CMV antigens was verified in vitro. TCR beta chain V- and J-gene trimming was linked, in a later analysis, to a missense variant in DCLRE1C.

The PCR had 60 Vbeta and 13 Jbeta primers. Repertoires were generated with immunoSEQ multiplex PCR, while TCRdb's copy carries only in-frame clones and drops some. The table shows more than 85,000 clones, with roughly 76% occurring only once. V shed 7 bases, J shed 3 bases, and the junction held 2 bases outside the gene matches. CDR3 length equals 14 residues. The germline V gene has CDR1 MNHNS and CDR2 SASEGT. Donors showed nominal health when sampled, although they likely had unrecorded immune exposures. A single count supports this clone. Its antigen is unidentified. What was sequenced was PBMCs. The chain recombines TRBV6-1 with TRBJ2-7; 14 nucleotides agree with TRBD2. The TCR was taken from a female donor in good health and CMV-seronegative. The CDR3 region has the DNA TGTGCCAGCAAGGGACTAGCGGGAGTCTACGAGCAGTACTTC. It specifies CASKGLAGVYEQYF.